The next 5 T cell receptor beta chains were all read from a single sample in a study of identical twins. Using its own MiXCR run on the 5' RACE reads, TCRdb lists one record per CDR3 protein. The repertoire consists of about 530,000 distinct CDR3 sequences, with approximately 16% occurring once and the leading ten covering about 0.47%. The sample was also reused in another study, on yellow fever vaccine responses in identical twins.

The sample taken for sequencing was CD4+ T cells sorted from blood. Source of these receptors: a young woman in good health.

The rearrangement uses TRBV20-1 and TRBJ2-1; 11 bases match TRBD1. J was trimmed by 7 bases and V by 6 bases; bases with no gene match: 5. This CDR3 is built from 13 residues. Germline CDR1 reads DFQATT; CDR2 reads SNEGSKA (reference sequence). CDR3: CSARDRGVNEQFF. In DNA, the CDR3 is TGCAGTGCCCGGGACAGGGGGGTAAATGAGCAGTTCTTC.

The V call is TRBV4-2, the J call TRBJ2-7; D perhaps matches TRBD2 (6 bases). Looked up from germline, CDR1 is LGHNA and CDR2 is YNFKEQ. V dropped 0 bases and J dropped 3 bases, with 18 bases sitting between them. This CDR3 spans 17 amino acids. Here the CDR3 reads CASSQEPTGTPIYEQYF. In DNA, the CDR3 is TGTGCCAGCAGCCAAGAACCGACCGGGACTCCTATCTACGAGCAGTACTTC.

This clonotype has just a few counts. The chain is built from TRBV29-1 and TRBJ1-1; 8 nucleotides line up with TRBD1. The CDR3 runs 14 residues. Germline V lookup: CDR1 SQVTM, CDR2 ANQGSEA. With V trimmed by 7 bases and J by 0 bases, 7 bases remained unmatched. This CDR3 reads CSGIGQGVNTEAFF. CDR3 DNA: TGCAGCGGAATCGGACAGGGCGTGAACACTGAAGCTTTCTTT. The entire variable domain, with the rest obtained from reference TRBV29-1 and TRBJ1-1, is as follows: SAVISQKPSRDICQRGTSLTIQCQVDSQVTMMFWYRQQPGQSLTLIATANQGSEATYESGFVIDKFPISRPNLTFSTLTVSNMSPEDSSIYLCSGIGQGVNTEAFFGQGTRLTVV.

Only a few counts were recorded for this clonotype. V usage is TRBV28 and J usage is TRBJ2-3; perhaps TRBD1 as D (5 bases). Per the germline V gene, CDR1 is MDHEN and CDR2 is SYDVKM. This CDR3 is 15 amino acids long. V was shortened by 3 bases and J by 2 bases, with 12 bases between the two germline ends. CDR3 nucleotides: TGTGCCAGCAGTTTGGTGGCAGGGAACACAGATACGCAGTATTTT. Protein: CASSLVAGNTDTQYF.

This clonotype has just a few counts. This chain joins TRBV20-1 and TRBJ2-7; 7 bases line up with TRBD2. V shed 6 bases, J shed 4 bases, and the junction held 18 bases outside the gene matches. The CDR3 has 16 amino acids. Germline V gene sequence: CDR1 DFQATT, CDR2 SNEGSKA (reference sequence). The CDR3 protein is CSAPDGASGVGYEQYF. CDR3 nucleotides: TGCAGTGCCCCGGATGGGGCTAGCGGCGTGGGGTACGAGCAGTACTTC.